This T cell receptor beta chain was sequenced for a study of cytomegalovirus exposure and HLA in healthy donors (dated by TCRdb to about 2017). Regarding the study in general: An earlier analysis of approximately 640 of the donors reported about 250 Gb of sequence data and more than 90 million unique TCR beta sequences from around 200 million T cells. Of the roughly 400 genotyped donors, around 81% fell in the genetic ancestry cluster associated with self-reported Caucasian donors. Using immunosequencing, the study profiled T cell repertoires from around 680 subjects and related those repertoires to cytomegalovirus serostatus. All discovery cohort repertoires had been generated on a single sequencing platform. Donor age, sex, ethnicity and CMV serostatus were collected together with the repertoire data. To decide whether each TCR beta V gene segment behaved as functional or pseudogenic, an earlier analysis of approximately 620 of the donors relied on high-throughput TCR beta sequencing. Class I and class II HLA loci were covered by the typing at four-digit resolution. Besides the first cohort of around 670 subjects, a separate validation cohort made up of over 100 different subjects was used. The study aimed to test whether signatures of past pathogen exposure could be identified by cataloging public T cell receptors. A later genetic analysis used genome-wide SNP genotypes for about three fifths of the 666 donors, treating that subset as a discovery cohort. To study patterns of TCR occurrence, a later analysis re-analyzed previously published TCR beta repertoires from 700 or so donors and added high-resolution HLA genotyping. Roughly 5 DR-DQ haplotypes were handled as single units for association and clustering, since linkage in the cohort was strong. About 300 gigabases of sequencing data and 70 million to 95 million unique TCR sequences made up an early release that covered several hundred HLA-typed donors. Across about 370 genotyped donors of the cohort, an average of approximately 240,000 unique TCR beta nucleotide sequences per donor were sequenced, and approximately 17% of those sequences were non-productive. The later analysis used no new phenotypic data to find candidate immune exposures, relying instead on TCR beta sequences and their occurrence across donors. High-throughput TCR immunosequencing, statistical association of individual TCRs with disease status, and machine learning were combined to predict cytomegalovirus infection status. The number of donors typed differed by locus, with roughly 629-640 for A, B, C, DRB1 and DQB1, around 500 for DQA1, 600 to 610 for DPA1, and 450 to 480 for DPB1. Findings and caveats that apply to the study as a whole: Linkage disequilibrium might explain the correlated functional status among segregating V segments, but an unknown experimental factor could not be excluded. A few of the identified cytomegalovirus-associated TCR beta chains were confirmed in vitro to be specific for cytomegalovirus antigens. In an earlier analysis of some 500 of the donors, most TCR beta V segments appeared in productive rearrangements about 87% or about 30% of the time, broadly matching IMGT annotations. Assigning TCR associations to individual alleles was difficult when HLA alleles, especially DR and DQ, strongly co-occurred. In a later analysis, about 16,000 TCR beta sequences were associated with specific HLA alleles at a false discovery rate of 0.05. The presence/absence analyses assumed that sequencing depth was roughly uniform across donors, and that assumption may not be true. This cohort had only TCR beta chains sequenced, and the lack of alpha or paired-chain data limited which features could be detected. Some IMGT-functional V segments, including TRBV6-2 and TRBV6-3, could not be distinguished by the 87-base-pair reads and were therefore excluded. Across donors, most TCR sequences were observed very rarely, whereas some public TCRs were present in many individuals. In a later genetic analysis, a missense DCLRE1C variant was associated with V-gene and J-gene trimming of TCR beta chains, and the association was replicated in an independent cohort. Because counts were too low, around 17 rarely observed V segments, including chromosome 9 orphons, were left out of the earlier analysis of 587 of the donors. A further reported finding was that TCR beta sequences accurately predicted the HLA-A and HLA-B alleles for most subjects in the first cohort. A later analysis reported that several top co-occurrence clusters appeared linked to parvovirus B19, influenza, CMV and Epstein-Barr virus. HLA typing was unavailable for some donors at each locus, so association tests used only the typed subset. In both the original and validation cohorts, the classifier was reported to diagnose cytomegalovirus status with high specificity and sensitivity. In a later analysis, HLA-associated TCR beta chains were found to be more clonally expanded and to have lower generation probabilities than equally common non-associated chains. The authors suggested that the approach could potentially be extended to other disease states and immunological phenotypes. A cluster of highly shared sequence variants was judged likely to be a technical artifact of the sequencing pipeline. In a later analysis, most CMV-associated TCR beta chains were found to appear HLA-restricted, with HLA associations seemingly driven largely by CMV exposure. Compared with the roughly 670-donor mean, donors in an Asian-associated ancestry cluster had fewer N-insertions in productive TCRs, according to a later genetic analysis. According to a later analysis, TCR association rates differed among HLA loci, with DRB1 alleles showing the most associated TCRs and HLA-C alleles showing the fewest. The study gave a list of around 170 TCR beta chains associated with cytomegalovirus. CMV serostatus was the only immune exposure information available for the cohort.

CDR1 and CDR2 are read off the germline V gene as LGHNA and YSLEER. Unmatched junction bases come to 8, with V trimmed by 1 base and J by 3 bases. The CDR3 has 16 amino acids, counting the end cysteine and phenylalanine. Only the CDR3 DNA is retained, 48 bases long and in frame from the first base. A remark on this clone: The target of this receptor is not known. Per-nucleotide qualities are absent, and no much larger clonotype sits a single base away.

In total, roughly 670 healthy bone marrow donors made up the cohort. Cohort members were all nominally healthy when sampled, although unrecorded immune exposures were likely present. The donor tested CMV seronegative and was one of the 352 seronegative cohort members. Each donor provided a peripheral blood sample, and peripheral blood mononuclear cells were used for TCR beta sequencing. The Qiagen DNeasy Blood Extraction Kit was used to extract genomic DNA from the blood cell samples. Libraries were built with the immunoSEQ multiplex PCR assay. For the multiplex PCR, a mixture combining 60 forward primers for TCR Vbeta segments and 13 reverse primers for TCR Jbeta segments was used. Amplification of the CDR3 region of rearranged TCR beta genes was performed with a multiplex PCR assay on genomic DNA. The Illumina HiSeq System was used to sequence the amplified TCR beta libraries as 87-base-pair reads. Concerning the study's data processing: A later analysis counted some 74 million unique TCR beta chains across the 500 to 850 repertoires, and about 10 million of these chains were shared by at least two donors. Raw reads were error-corrected and collapsed into unique sequences by a nearest-neighbor algorithm in which closely related sequences were merged to remove PCR and sequencing errors. CDR3 sequences were aligned to IMGT reference sequences to assign V, D and J gene segments. For a sequence to be retained, at least a six-nucleotide match to both a V gene segment and a J gene segment was required. Rearrangements were classified as productive when the CDR3 lacked stop codons and remained in frame with V and J, and all other rearrangements were classified as non-productive. CDR3 was defined according to IMGT convention as the region running from the second conserved V-encoded cysteine to the conserved J-encoded phenylalanine. In an earlier analysis of approximately 500 of the donors, sequences lacking an unambiguous match to a single V gene segment were excluded. An earlier analysis of 450 to 650 of the donors called V segments functional above 56.7% productive rearrangements and segregating when the between-donor standard deviation exceeded 5%. A statistical classification framework was built to diagnose cytomegalovirus status from the catalog of TCR beta chain sequences. A later analysis assigned V and J genes by comparing TCR nucleotide sequences with IMGT/GENE-DB human TR gene sequences. The TCRdist pipeline was used in a later analysis to assign CDR3 sequences and most-parsimonious VDJ recombination scenarios. In a later analysis, each TCR beta chain was defined by its CDR3 amino acid sequence together with its V-gene family, and reads lacking a unique V-gene family were excluded. As a way to deal with suspected cross-contamination and a sequencing artifact, a later analysis dropped 500 to 700 nucleotide sequences that were highly shared and had low generation probability. In a later analysis, a clonal expansion index was calculated for each public chain from normalized within-repertoire ranks of inferred template counts. A later analysis computed generation probabilities with a VDJ recombination model fitted to out-of-frame rearrangements, and checked the results against IGoR. A later analysis scored TCR-TCR, TCR-HLA and TCR-CMV co-occurrence with hypergeometric tests, applying a repertoire-size bias correction to TCR pairs. A later analysis estimated false discovery rates by permuting HLA or CMV assignments 20 times. A later analysis grouped co-occurring TCRs with DBSCAN, adding TCRdist sequence similarity when clustering within HLA-allele-positive subsets. For co-occurrence clustering, repertoires with fewer than 30,000 or more than 120,000 public chains were excluded, along with five repertoires with anomalous nucleotide sharing. The table was pulled from immuneACCESS by TCRdb, which kept in-frame rearrangements only. Such tables lose some clones; where checked, under half of the loss comes from unresolved V genes, and the rest has no known cause. The V and J calls and clone size come from that table; D and trimming were worked out from the DNA. This sample lists approximately 140,000 clones; roughly 83% were detected once. About 3% of the sample comes from the top ten.

The sequenced sample was PBMCs. The V gene is TRBV4-3 and the J gene is TRBJ2-7, and TRBD2 matches 8 of the central bases. This receptor was taken from a female donor in good health and CMV-seronegative. The CDR3 amino acid sequence is: CASSQGLTGGDYEQYF. The DNA reads as follows: TGCGCCAGCAGCCAAGGGCTGACCGGGGGGGACTACGAGCAGTACTTC.